The 21 T cell receptor beta chains given below trace back to one sample, sequenced in a study of graft-versus-host responses after intestinal transplantation. Assay: immunoSEQ multiplex PCR; the TCRdb copy retains only in-frame clones and omits some. The sample carries around 95,000 clones, more than 75% recorded once. These TCRs' antigens remain unknown. Here the sequenced sample was unstimulated CD4+ T cells sorted from spleen or lymph node cells, taken before transplant. Receptors were obtained from a human donor who was the organ donor for an intestinal transplant.

V gene TRBV30 combines with J gene TRBJ1-1; D perhaps matches TRBD1 (6 bases). The germline V and J ends were trimmed by 0 bases and 1 base, with 12 bases remaining between them. Germline lookup yields CDR1 GTSNPN and CDR2 SVGIG (reference sequence). The CDR3 consists of 15 residues. The CDR3 DNA follows: TGTGCCTGGAGTGTACCGAGACAGGCGAACACTGAAGCTTTCTTT. Residues: CAWSVPRQANTEAFF.

V gene TRBV5-1 combines with J gene TRBJ1-4, with D unresolved. This CDR3 contains 15 residues. Germline CDR1 reads SGHRS; CDR2 reads YFSETQ. Trimming removed 4 bases at V and 4 bases at J, with 14 bases between. CDR3: CASSPRAGLNEKLFF. The CDR3 DNA is TGCGCCAGCAGCCCCCGAGCGGGCCTTAATGAAAAACTGTTTTTT.

V usage is TRBV28 and J usage is TRBJ2-5, with 8 bases fitting TRBD2. Germline assignment: CDR1 MDHEN and CDR2 SYDVKM. This CDR3 spans 14 amino acids. The J segment lost 4 bases and the V segment lost 10 bases, leaving 11 bases of the junction unmatched. CDR3 in DNA: TGTGCCACCCTTGGACTAGCCGGGGGAGAGACCCAGTACTTC. Translation: CATLGLAGGETQYF.

The V call is TRBV6-5, the J call TRBJ2-3; 7 bases are shared with TRBD2. CDR3 length equals 12 residues. CDR1 MNHEY and CDR2 SVGAGI come from the germline V gene. J gave up 7 bases and V 5 bases, and 3 bases lay outside the gene matches. CDR3 loop: CASSPGGYTQYF. CDR3 nucleotides: TGTGCCAGCAGTCCGGGGGGTTATACGCAGTATTTT.

The chain couples TRBV11-2 to TRBJ1-5; D is undetermined. The CDR3 has 12 residues. CDR1 SGHAT and CDR2 FQNNGV come from the germline V gene. V shed 11 bases and J shed 0 bases, with 8 bases lying between them. The CDR3 here is CALEISNQPQHF. CDR3 DNA sequence: TGTGCCCTGGAGATTAGCAATCAGCCCCAGCATTTT.

The chain combines TRBV2 with TRBJ1-4; possible D gene TRBD1, 5 bases. The V end was cut by 9 bases, the J end by 6 bases, with 17 bases between. Germline V CDR1 and CDR2: SNHLY, FYNNEI. This CDR3 is 14 amino acids long. The DNA of the CDR3 is TGTGCCAGTATACAGGAGGCGCGAGATGAAAAACTGTTTTTT. This codes for CASIQEARDEKLFF.

Here the CDR3 reads CSAASGGLSYEQYF. DNA of the CDR3: TGCAGCGCCGCTAGCGGGGGACTCTCCTACGAGCAGTACTTC. The V and J genes are TRBV29-1 and TRBJ2-7; 10 bases line up with TRBD2. This CDR3 is built from 14 residues. After removal of 7 bases from V and 0 bases from J, the junction contained 6 bases not matched to a gene. CDR1 and CDR2 (germline): SQVTM, ANQGSEA.

The chain couples TRBV4-1 to TRBJ1-5; D is ambiguous. The CDR3 sequence is 16 residues long. Trimming took off 1 base at V and 7 bases at J, with 17 bases between the two ends. Per the germline V gene, CDR1 is MGHRA and CDR2 is YSYEKL. This CDR3 is CASSQVDFGDNQPQHF. CDR3 sequence (DNA): TGCGCCAGCAGCCAAGTAGACTTCGGGGATAACCAGCCCCAGCATTTT.

The genes are TRBV7-8 and TRBJ2-7, with 7 bases that match TRBD2. Trimming cost V 4 bases and J 0 bases; bases outside gene matches: 18. Germline CDR1 SGHVS, CDR2 FQNEAQ. The CDR3 contains 19 residues. The CDR3 reads CASSSARSGIASSSYEQYF. The CDR3 nucleotides are TGTGCCAGCAGCTCCGCCCGGAGCGGGATCGCGTCAAGCTCCTACGAGCAGTACTTC.

The chain joins TRBV7-9 to TRBJ1-6; no clear D gene. The ends were cut back, 2 bases at V and 7 bases at J, with 12 bases in the middle. CDR1 SEHNR and CDR2 FQNEAQ come from the germline V gene (reference sequence). This CDR3 region has 15 residues. The CDR3 here is CASSLSIGSNSPLHF. The CDR3, as DNA: TGTGCCAGCAGCTTATCTATAGGCAGCAATTCACCCCTCCACTTT.

The chain uses TRBV9 and TRBJ1-1; D is possibly TRBD1 (5 bases). V lost 4 bases and J lost 1, with 14 bases in between. The CDR3 has 15 amino acids. Germline V lookup: CDR1 SGDLS, CDR2 YYNGEE. CDR3 region: CASSPGPGGNTEAFF. The CDR3 bases are TGTGCCAGCAGCCCGGGACCGGGGGGGAACACTGAAGCTTTCTTT.

This chain uses TRBV6-5 with TRBJ2-7, with D perhaps matching TRBD2 (6 bases). CDR3 size: 15 residues. V shed 2 bases and J shed 2 bases, with 13 bases lying between them. Germline CDR1 MNHEY, CDR2 SVGAGI. CDR3 in DNA: TGTGCCAGCAGTTACAGTCAAGGGAGGACCTACGAGCAGTACTTC. Translating it yields CASSYSQGRTYEQYF.

As concerns this clone: Other DNA sequences in the same sample also yield this CDR3. The chain uses TRBV6-5 and TRBJ1-1, with a weak D call TRBD1 (5 bases). The CDR3 has 11 residues. Trimming took 8 bases from V and 5 from J, leaving 9 bases between them. Looked up from germline, CDR1 is MNHEY and CDR2 is SVGAGI. This chain's CDR3 is CASSRGTEAFF. In nucleotides, the CDR3 is TGTGCCAGCTCACGGGGGACTGAAGCTTTCTTT.

The V gene is TRBV5-8, the J gene TRBJ2-2, with a tentative D call TRBD2 (6 bases). V lost 5 bases, J lost 0 bases, and 14 bases lay in between. The CDR3 totals 16 residues. The germline CDR1 and CDR2 sequences are SGHTS and YDEGEE. CDR3 bases: TGTGCCAGCAGTATACCGGGACTCTCGAACACCGGGGAGCTGTTTTTT. This codes for CASSIPGLSNTGELFF.

The chain carries TRBV28 and TRBJ1-6; 7 bases align to TRBD1. The CDR3 spans 15 residues. Trimming took 3 bases from V and 10 from J; bases not matched to a gene: 9. Germline CDR1 MDHEN, CDR2 SYDVKM. CDR3 nucleotide sequence: TGTGCCAGCAGTTTTCATGAGGGGGCAGGGTCACCCCTCCACTTT. Amino acid sequence: CASSFHEGAGSPLHF. Drawing the rest from reference TRBV28 and TRBJ1-6, the complete variable domain is DVKVTQSSRYLVKRTGEKVFLECVQDMDHENMFWYRQDPGLGLRLIYFSYDVKMKEKGDIPEGYSVSREKKERFSLILESASTNQTSMYLCASSFHEGAGSPLHFGNGTRLTVT.

This clone was seen more than once but under ten times. The rearrangement joins TRBV27 to TRBJ2-2; D is perhaps TRBD2 (5 bases). The CDR3 is 14 residues long. V was cut by 6 bases and J by 3 bases, with 11 bases left in between. Germline CDR1 MNHEY, CDR2 SMNVEV (reference sequence). DNA of the CDR3: TGTGCCAGCAGGGTCGGGGTTTACACCGGGGAGCTGTTTTTT. Amino acid sequence: CASRVGVYTGELFF.

The chain links TRBV6-5 to TRBJ1-2; 7 positions agree with TRBD1. CDR1 and CDR2 from the germline V gene are MNHEY and SVGAGI. This CDR3 contains 14 residues. Losses at the gene ends were 2 bases for V and 3 bases for J; bases not matched to a gene: 3. The CDR3 DNA follows: TGTGCCAGCAGTTACAGGGGGCGCGACTATGGCTACACCTTC. Translation gives CASSYRGRDYGYTF.

This clone occurred once. CDR3 region: CASSLLAGALDTQYF. The CDR3, as DNA: TGTGCCAGCAGCTTACTAGCGGGGGCCCTAGATACGCAGTATTTT. V and J are TRBV5-6 and TRBJ2-3; 11 nucleotides align to TRBD2. V lost 2 bases to trimming and J lost 5 bases; unmatched junction nucleotides: 4. Germline-derived CDR1 and CDR2 are SGHDT and YYEEEE. The CDR3 spans 15 residues.

The chain links TRBV19 to TRBJ2-2, with a possible D match to TRBD1 (5 bases). Germline V gene lookup returns CDR1 LNHDA and CDR2 SQIVND (reference sequence). V shed 6 bases and J shed 4 bases, with 15 bases lying between them. The CDR3 is 15 residues long. This chain's CDR3 is CASRIQGLVTGELFF. CDR3 DNA: TGTGCCAGTAGAATCCAGGGCCTGGTCACCGGGGAGCTGTTTTTT.

CDR3 region: CASSKTGPADGYTF. CDR3 nucleotide sequence: TGTGCCAGCAGCAAGACAGGCCCGGCGGATGGCTACACCTTC. This chain connects TRBV7-2 to TRBJ1-2, with D possibly TRBD1 on 6 matching bases. The V and J ends lost 5 bases and 6 bases respectively, with 16 bases between them. The CDR3 loop spans 14 amino acids. The germline V gene has CDR1 SGHTA and CDR2 FQGNSA.

This clone was seen a single time. This chain links TRBV4-1 with TRBJ2-3; 7 bases are a match to TRBD2. This CDR3 contains 16 residues. Germline lookup yields CDR1 MGHRA and CDR2 YSYEKL. J gave up 0 bases and V 7 bases, and 10 bases lay outside the gene matches. The CDR3 region has the DNA TGCGCCAGCAACCTCAACCCTAGCGGCAGCACAGATACGCAGTATTTT. Its protein is CASNLNPSGSTDTQYF.